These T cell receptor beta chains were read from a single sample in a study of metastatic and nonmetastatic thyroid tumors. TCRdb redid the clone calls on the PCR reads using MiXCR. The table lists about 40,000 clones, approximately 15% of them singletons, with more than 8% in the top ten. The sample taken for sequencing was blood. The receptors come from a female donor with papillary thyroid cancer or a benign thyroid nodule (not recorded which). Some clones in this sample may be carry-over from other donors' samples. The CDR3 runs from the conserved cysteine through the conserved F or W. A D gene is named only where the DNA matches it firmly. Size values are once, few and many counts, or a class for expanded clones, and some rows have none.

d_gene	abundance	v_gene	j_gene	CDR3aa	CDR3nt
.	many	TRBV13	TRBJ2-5	CASSLVVETQYF	TGTGCCAGCAGCTTAGTAGTGGAGACCCAGTACTTC
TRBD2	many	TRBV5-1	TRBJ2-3	CASRDSGRTDTQYF	TGCGCCAGCAGAGATAGCGGGAGAACAGATACGCAGTATTTT
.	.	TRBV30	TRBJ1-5	CAWTVQGQPQHF	TGTGCCTGGACGGTACAGGGTCAGCCCCAGCATTTT
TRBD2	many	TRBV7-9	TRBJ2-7	CASSLPTSGSDEQYF	TGTGCCAGCAGCTTACCTACTAGCGGGAGCGACGAGCAGTACTTC
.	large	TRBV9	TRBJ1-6	CASSASNSPLHF	TGTGCCAGCAGCGCGTCCAATTCACCCCTCCACTTT
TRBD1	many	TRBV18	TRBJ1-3	CASSQTGGPGNTIYF	TGTGCCAGCTCTCAAACAGGGGGCCCTGGAAACACCATATATTTT
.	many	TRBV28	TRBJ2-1	CASSLTGNEQFF	TGTGCCAGCAGTTTAACAGGGAATGAGCAGTTCTTC
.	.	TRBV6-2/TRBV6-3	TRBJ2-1	CASSYEERAAYNEQFF	TGTGCCAGCAGTTACGAGGAGCGGGCAGCCTACAATGAGCAGTTCTTC
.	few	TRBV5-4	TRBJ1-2	CASSLSWAGETF	TGCGCCAGCAGCTTGTCTTGGGCAGGGGAAACCTTC
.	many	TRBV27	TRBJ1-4	CASRWGRDNEKLFF	TGTGCCAGCCGGTGGGGCAGGGATAATGAAAAACTGTTTTTT
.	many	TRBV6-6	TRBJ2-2	CASSYSGGGELFF	TGTGCCAGCAGTTATTCGGGTGGCGGGGAGCTGTTTTTT
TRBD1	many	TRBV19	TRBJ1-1	CASKDRGWAEAFF	TGTGCCAGTAAGGACAGGGGGTGGGCTGAAGCTTTCTTT
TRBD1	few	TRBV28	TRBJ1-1	CASRTGAPMDTEAFF	TGTGCCAGCAGGACAGGGGCGCCTATGGACACTGAAGCTTTCTTT
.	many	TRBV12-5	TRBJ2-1	CASVLRLDNEQFF	TGTGCTAGTGTTCTAAGACTAGACAATGAGCAGTTCTTC
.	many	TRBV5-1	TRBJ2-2	CASSLSTVNTGELFF	TGCGCCAGCAGCTTGAGTACAGTGAACACCGGGGAGCTGTTTTTT
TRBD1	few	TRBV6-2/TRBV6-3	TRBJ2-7	CASSYSLTGVSSYEQYF	TGTGCCAGCAGTTACTCCCTTACAGGGGTCTCAAGCTACGAGCAGTACTTC
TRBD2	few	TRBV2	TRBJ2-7	CASSLAGRVDEQYF	TGTGCCAGCAGTTTAGCGGGAAGGGTGGACGAACAGTACTTC
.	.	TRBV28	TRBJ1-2	CASSRQRNGYTF	TGTGCCAGCAGCAGACAACGAAATGGCTACACATTC
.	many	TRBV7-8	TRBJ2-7	CASSLEAGPYEQYF	TGTGCCAGCAGCTTAGAGGCGGGACCCTACGAGCAGTACTTC
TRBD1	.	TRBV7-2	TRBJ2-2	CASSLGQGGGELFF	TGTGCCAGCAGCTTAGGACAGGGTGGCGGGGAGCTGTTTTTT
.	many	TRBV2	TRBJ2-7	CASSFDIYEQYF	TGTGCCAGCAGTTTCGACATCTACGAGCAGTACTTC
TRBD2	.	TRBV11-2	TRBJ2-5	CASSSGLAGQYSKETQYF	TGTGCCAGCAGCTCGGGACTAGCGGGTCAGTACTCCAAAGAGACCCAGTACTTC
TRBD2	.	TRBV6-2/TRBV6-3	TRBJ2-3	CASSYSISTLAGGDTQYF	TGTGCCAGCAGTTACTCGATTAGTACTCTTGCGGGGGGGGATACGCAGTATTTT
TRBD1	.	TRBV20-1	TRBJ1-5	CSASQGVDQPQHF	TGCAGTGCTTCACAGGGGGTTGATCAGCCCCAGCATTTT
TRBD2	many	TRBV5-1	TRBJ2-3	CASRSTSGISTDTQYF	TGCGCCAGCAGAAGTACTAGCGGGATATCGACAGATACGCAGTATTTT
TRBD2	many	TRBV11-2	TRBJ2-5	CASSLGLAGKETQYF	TGTGCCAGCAGCTTAGGCCTAGCGGGAAAAGAGACCCAGTACTTC
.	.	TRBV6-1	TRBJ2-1	CASSFGSGEQFF	TGTGCCAGCAGTTTCGGGAGCGGTGAGCAGTTCTTC
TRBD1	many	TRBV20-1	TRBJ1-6	CSARRQGDNSPLHF	TGCAGTGCTAGACGACAGGGCGATAATTCACCCCTCCACTTT
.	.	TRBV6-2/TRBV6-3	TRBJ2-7	CASSYSEDVGYEQYF	TGTGCCAGCAGTTACTCGGAGGACGTGGGGTACGAGCAGTACTTC
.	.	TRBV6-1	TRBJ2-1	CATSRGSSYNEQFF	TGTGCCACCTCGAGGGGGAGCTCCTACAATGAGCAGTTCTTC
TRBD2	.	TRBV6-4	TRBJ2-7	CASSPGLAPSYEQYF	TGTGCCAGCAGCCCGGGACTAGCGCCTTCCTATGAGCAGTACTTC